A selection of T cell receptor beta chains follows, all from one sample in a study of T-cell reconstitution after alpha-beta-depleted transplantation in children. In TCRdb, the PCR reads were re-called with MiXCR into one record per CDR3 protein. The sample holds 600,000 to 700,000 distinct CDR3 sequences, around 14% seen once. The sample was PBMCs, taken before TCRalphabeta/CD19-depleted stem cell transplant. The receptors here all came from a girl aged 2 to 10 with congenital amegakaryocytic thrombocytopenia, due to receive a stem cell transplant. CDR3s include the opening cysteine and the closing phenylalanine or tryptophan. A D gene is named only where the DNA matches it firmly. Rows may omit the clone size; those that give it use once, few, many or a size class.

J gene,V gene,clone size,D gene,CDR3 DNA,CDR3 protein
TRBJ2-7,TRBV5-1,.,.,TGCGCCAGCAGCTGGGGTGCGATCGGGGAATTTATCCCATCGTACTTC,CASSWGAIGEFIPSYF
TRBJ2-1,TRBV20-1,many,TRBD2,TGCAGTGCGGGGGAACTAGCGGTTTACAATGAGCAGTTCTTC,CSAGELAVYNEQFF
TRBJ2-7,TRBV20-1,.,TRBD2,TGCAGTGCTGAACTGACTAGCCCGGGGGAGCAGTACTTC,CSAELTSPGEQYF
TRBJ2-5,TRBV30,few,.,TGTGCCTGGAGTGTACAAGGGCAAGAGACCCAGTACTTC,CAWSVQGQETQYF
TRBJ1-2,TRBV20-1,.,.,TGCAGTGCTAGACCCCTTCTTTCGTCCCAGTATGGCTACACCTTC,CSARPLLSSQYGYTF
TRBJ1-1,TRBV7-3,.,.,TGTGCCAGCAGCTTAAACTCTAGGGTGGGGACTAATGAAGCTTTCTTT,CASSLNSRVGTNEAFF
TRBJ2-1,TRBV7-9,.,TRBD2,TGTGCCAGCAGCCCGGGACTAGCTCTTACCCTCGAGGAGCAGTTCTTC,CASSPGLALTLEEQFF
TRBJ2-3,TRBV12-3/TRBV12-4,many,TRBD1,TGTGCCAGCACCCAAGGACAGGCACGTGGTTCAGATACGCAGTATTTT,CASTQGQARGSDTQYF
TRBJ2-7,TRBV28,few,TRBD2,TGTGCCAGCAGGGCCGCAGGACCGGGGACTAGCGGGGCCTACGAGCAGTACTTC,CASRAAGPGTSGAYEQYF
TRBJ2-2,TRBV7-9,.,.,TGTGCCAGCAGTCTGACATCCACCGGGGAGCTGTTTTTT,CASSLTSTGELFF
TRBJ2-7,TRBV7-8,.,.,TGTGCCAGCAGACGGCGGGCAGACTACGAGCAGTACTTC,CASRRRADYEQYF